Following are 11 T cell receptor beta chains from one sample sequenced in a study of blood T cell repertoires in COVID-19. Here immunoSEQ multiplex PCR was the method, and the copy in TCRdb shows in-frame clones only, minus some. Counted here are some 220,000 clones, roughly 75% occurring once; the ten biggest clones make up about 7.2%. Sequencing was performed on peripheral blood. The receptors shown here come from a woman aged 70-85 years with acute or convalescent COVID-19.

V and J are TRBV2 and TRBJ1-4; no firm D call. The length of the CDR3 is 13 residues. Germline CDR1 reads SNHLY; CDR2 reads FYNNEI. Trimming shortened V by 6 bases and J by 2 bases, and 7 bases separated the two germline ends. CDR3 nucleotide sequence: TGTGCCAGCAGGAGAGGCACTAATGAAAAACTGTTTTTT. Translated: CASRRGTNEKLFF.

The chain links TRBV6-6 to TRBJ2-7; no firm D call. Germline V gene sequence: CDR1 MNHNY, CDR2 SVGAGI (reference sequence). There are 15 residues in the CDR3. V lost 0 bases and J 3 bases, leaving 12 bases between the germline ends. CDR3 coding DNA: TGTGCCAGCAGTTACTCTACCTTAGCTGACTACGAGCAGTACTTC. Translation: CASSYSTLADYEQYF.

This clone was recorded once. The V call is TRBV24-1, the J call TRBJ1-2; 9 bases match TRBD1. The germline gives CDR1 KGHDR, CDR2 SFDVKD. The CDR3 spans 15 residues. Trimming removed 3 bases from V and 8 bases from J; junction bases left unmatched: 9. CDR3 in DNA: TGTGCCACCAGTGATCTTACAGGGGGCGCGTGGGGCTACACCTTC. This encodes CATSDLTGGAWGYTF.

The rearrangement links TRBV19 to TRBJ2-7; TRBD1 matches at 7 bases. Per the germline V gene, CDR1 is LNHDA and CDR2 is SQIVND (reference sequence). This CDR3 contains 12 residues. V lost 11 bases, J lost 1 base, and 5 bases stayed unmatched. The CDR3 region has the DNA TGTGCCGGCCGGGACAGTTCCTACGAGCAGTACTTC. The encoded protein is CAGRDSSYEQYF.

The gene calls are TRBV6-4 and TRBJ2-1; a weak D match, TRBD1 (6 bases). Germline V CDR1 and CDR2: MRHNA, SNTAGT. V was cut by 5 bases and J by 9 bases, with 20 bases left in between. This CDR3 spans 15 amino acids. This chain's CDR3 is CASSLEAGRGTEQFF. CDR3 nucleotide sequence: TGTGCCAGCAGTCTAGAGGCGGGCAGGGGTACTGAGCAGTTCTTC.

CDR3 nucleotide sequence: TGTGCCACCAGCAGAGATGAGGACAGGGGGCAAGGAGAGACCCAGTACTTC. It is translated as CATSRDEDRGQGETQYF. This chain links TRBV15 with TRBJ2-5; 11 nucleotides line up with TRBD1. This CDR3 region has 17 residues. Per the germline V gene, CDR1 is LNHNV and CDR2 is YYDKDF (reference sequence). The V gene end was trimmed by 0 bases and the J gene end by 4 bases; junction bases not matched to a gene: 7.

The chain joins TRBV24-1 to TRBJ2-3; no firm D call. The CDR3 consists of 14 residues. Germline loops: CDR1 KGHDR, CDR2 SFDVKD. V lost 5 bases and J 0 bases, leaving 8 bases between the germline ends. This chain's CDR3 is CATSGPPSTDTQYF. CDR3 nucleotides: TGTGCCACCAGTGGTCCTCCTAGCACAGATACGCAGTATTTT.

This clone was observed a single time. The chain joins TRBV2 to TRBJ1-5, with D tentatively TRBD1 (6 bases). The germline V gene has CDR1 SNHLY and CDR2 FYNNEI. This CDR3 has 13 residues. V lost 5 bases, J lost 7 bases, and 12 bases lay in between. Here the CDR3 reads CASSSGEGQPQHF. CDR3 in DNA: TGTGCCAGCAGTTCAGGGGAGGGCCAGCCCCAGCATTTT.

The chain has TRBV24-1 and TRBJ1-2; 7 bases agree with TRBD1. The germline CDR1 and CDR2 sequences are KGHDR and SFDVKD. The CDR3 loop spans 13 amino acids. V was clipped by 1 base and J by 8 bases; unmatched bases: 3. CDR3 region: CATSDLQGRGYTF. The CDR3, as DNA: TGTGCCACCAGTGATTTACAGGGGCGCGGCTACACCTTC.

In its sample, this clone was seen once. This chain connects TRBV7-3 to TRBJ2-1, with 7 bases aligning to TRBD2. CDR3 length: 15 amino acids. V shed 5 bases, J shed 1 base, and the junction held 5 bases outside the gene matches. Germline values: CDR1 SGHTA, CDR2 FQGTGA. CDR3 nucleotides: TGTGCCAGCAGCCCAAACGGGGGGTCCTACAATGAGCAGTTCTTC. Protein product: CASSPNGGSYNEQFF.

The V and J genes are TRBV10-3 and TRBJ1-1; D is possibly TRBD1 (5 bases). The CDR3 loop spans 14 amino acids. The ends were cut back, 2 bases at V and 4 bases at J, with 11 bases in the middle. The V gene's germline CDR1 is ENHRY and CDR2 SYGVKD. In nucleotides, the CDR3 is TGTGCCATCAGTGAGAACCAGGGTAGCACTGAAGCTTTCTTT. This codes for CAISENQGSTEAFF.